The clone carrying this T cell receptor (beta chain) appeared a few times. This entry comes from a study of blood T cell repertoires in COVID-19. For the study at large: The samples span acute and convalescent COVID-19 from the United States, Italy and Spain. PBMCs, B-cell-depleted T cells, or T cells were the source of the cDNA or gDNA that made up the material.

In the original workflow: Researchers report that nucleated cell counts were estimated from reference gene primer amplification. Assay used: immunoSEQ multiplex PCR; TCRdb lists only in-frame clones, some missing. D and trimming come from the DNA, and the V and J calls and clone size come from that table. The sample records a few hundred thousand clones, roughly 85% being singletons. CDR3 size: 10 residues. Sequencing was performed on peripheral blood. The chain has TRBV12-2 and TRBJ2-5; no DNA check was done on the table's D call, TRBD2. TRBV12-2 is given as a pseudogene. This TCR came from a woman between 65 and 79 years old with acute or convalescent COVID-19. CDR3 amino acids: CATAGETQYF. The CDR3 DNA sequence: TGTGCAACCGCCGGGGAGACCCAGTACTTC.